Below are 27 T cell receptor beta chains sequenced from a single sample in a study of cytomegalovirus exposure and HLA in healthy donors. A multiplex PCR was run with 60 Vbeta primers and 13 Jbeta primers. The table came from immunoSEQ multiplex PCR; TCRdb's copy has only in-frame clones and leaves some out. The sample contains 90,000 to 110,000 clones, around 85% of which appear only once. The specimen sequenced was PBMCs. The receptor source for this set is a young man in good health and CMV-seropositive.

This clone was counted between two and nine times. This chain connects TRBV29-1 to TRBJ1-2; 9 bases fit TRBD1. The germline CDR1 and CDR2 sequences are SQVTM and ANQGSEA. J was trimmed by 3 bases and V by 2 bases; bases with no gene match: 4. This CDR3 is 14 amino acids long. The CDR3 coding sequence is TGCAGCGTTGAACGGACAGGGGAAGACTATGGCTACACCTTC. Protein: CSVERTGEDYGYTF.

This chain uses TRBV5-6 with TRBJ2-5, with D possibly TRBD1 on 5 matching bases. Per the germline V gene, CDR1 is SGHDT and CDR2 is YYEEEE. The V gene lost 1 base and the J gene lost 4 bases, with 20 bases spanning the gap. CDR3 length: 17 amino acids. The CDR3 DNA reads as TGTGCCAGCAGCTTGAAGTTGTCAGGGCTCGTCAGAGAGACCCAGTACTTC. Its translation: CASSLKLSGLVRETQYF.

This clone turned up a few times. This chain connects TRBV6-5 to TRBJ2-2, with 13 bases that match TRBD2. V gave up 5 bases and J gave up 16 bases; unmatched junction bases: 10. The germline gives CDR1 MNHEY, CDR2 SVGAGI. The CDR3 is 14 residues long. CDR3 DNA sequence: TGTGCCAGCAGTAATGGACTAGCGGGGGCCCGGTGGTTTTTT. Translating it yields CASSNGLAGARWFF.

V and J are TRBV6-1 and TRBJ1-4, with 8 bases matching TRBD1. Germline CDR1 and CDR2: MNHNS and SASEGT. Trimming took 6 bases from V and 5 from J; bases not matched to a gene: 5. This CDR3 contains 14 residues. The CDR3 nucleotides read TGTGCCAGCAGGGGGACAGGCGCAAATGAAAAACTGTTTTTT. It specifies CASRGTGANEKLFF.

The chain is built from TRBV4-3 and TRBJ1-5; 8 positions agree with TRBD1. The V gene's germline CDR1 is LGHNA and CDR2 YSLEER. The CDR3 spans 15 residues. V lost 0 bases and J lost 7; bases outside the gene matches: 5. This chain's CDR3 is CASSQDRGPGQPQHF. CDR3 bases: TGCGCCAGCAGCCAAGACAGGGGGCCCGGCCAGCCCCAGCATTTT.

The chain links TRBV6-4 to TRBJ2-1; 12 nucleotides align to TRBD2. The CDR3 runs 15 residues. With V trimmed by 3 bases and J by 6 bases, 3 bases remained unmatched. Germline CDR1 is MRHNA and CDR2 is SNTAGT. CDR3 loop: CASSEASGGANEQFF. CDR3 DNA sequence: TGTGCCAGCAGTGAGGCTAGCGGGGGGGCCAATGAGCAGTTCTTC.

The chain recombines TRBV30 with TRBJ2-7; possibly TRBD2 for D (5 bases). This CDR3 comprises 13 residues. The germline V gene has CDR1 GTSNPN and CDR2 SVGIG (reference sequence). In DNA, the CDR3 is TGTGCTGGGAGCCGGGGTCACTCCTACGAGCAGTACTTC. Amino acids: CAGSRGHSYEQYF. Drawing the rest from reference TRBV30 and TRBJ2-7, the complete variable domain is SQTIHQWPATLVQPVGSPLSLECTVEGTSNPNLYWYRQAAGRGLQLLFYSVGIGQISSEVPQNLSASRPQDRQFILSSKKLLLSDSGFYLCAGSRGHSYEQYFGPGTRLTVT.

This chain uses TRBV6-5 with TRBJ1-2; possible D gene TRBD1, 5 bases. Germline V gene sequence: CDR1 MNHEY, CDR2 SVGAGI. CDR3 size: 15 residues. The ends were cut back, 2 bases at V and 5 bases at J, with 15 bases in the middle. CDR3 DNA sequence: TGTGCCAGCAGTTACAGGCTTAGCGGGGCTTATGGCTACACCTTC. Its protein product is CASSYRLSGAYGYTF.

In regard to this clone: At the DNA level, this CDR3 is encoded by other sequences in the same sample as well. The chain joins TRBV9 to TRBJ1-2; D unresolved. V was pared by 2 bases and J by 3 bases, with 11 bases between. Germline CDR1 is SGDLS and CDR2 is YYNGEE. The CDR3 is 14 amino acids. CDR3 sequence (DNA): TGTGCCAGCAGCGTGAGAGTACCCCACTATGGCTACACCTTC. It translates to CASSVRVPHYGYTF.

J is TRBJ1-4 and V is TRBV11-2; 9 bases are shared with TRBD1. This CDR3 is built from 14 residues. Trimming cost V 3 bases and J 8 bases; bases outside gene matches: 4. CDR1 is SGHAT and CDR2 is FQNNGV in the germline V gene. CDR3 sequence: CASSLDRGGEKLFF. In DNA form, the CDR3 reads TGTGCCAGCAGCTTGGACAGGGGTGGGGAAAAACTGTTTTTT. The variable domain in full, with the rest retrieved from reference TRBV11-2 and TRBJ1-4, is EAGVAQSPRYKIIEKRQSVAFWCNPISGHATLYWYQQILGQGPKLLIQFQNNGVVDDSQLPKDRFSAERLKGVDSTLKIQPAKLEDSAVYLCASSLDRGGEKLFFGSGTQLSVL.

V is TRBV19 and J is TRBJ1-1; D possibly corresponds to TRBD1 (6 bases). The ends were cut back, 7 bases at V and 0 bases at J, with 15 bases in the middle. Germline V lookup: CDR1 LNHDA, CDR2 SQIVND (reference sequence). The CDR3 sequence is 15 residues long. CDR3 in amino acids: CASIGGAVMNTEAFF. DNA of the CDR3: TGTGCCAGTATCGGGGGGGCTGTTATGAACACTGAAGCTTTCTTT.

This chain joins TRBV7-8 and TRBJ2-5; TRBD2 is a possible D gene (7 bases). The end of the DNA fits TRBJ2-7 better, so the J call may be wrong. The CDR3 sequence is 16 residues long. The germline gives CDR1 SGHVS, CDR2 FQNEAQ. The CDR3 here is CASSSFYAGAAYEQYF. DNA for the CDR3: TGTGCCAGCAGCTCCTTCTACGCGGGGGCTGCCTACGAGCAGTACTTC.

A remark on this clone: The same CDR3 can be traced to other DNA sequences in this sample. The chain couples TRBV5-1 to TRBJ2-2; TRBD1 aligns across 9 bases. J lost 0 bases, V lost 8 bases, and 8 bases had no gene match. The CDR3 runs to 16 residues. Per germline, CDR1 SGHRS and CDR2 YFSETQ. In nucleotides, the CDR3 is TGCGCCAGTAGTCGCCGGGACAGGGCGAACACCGGGGAGCTGTTTTTT. Protein: CASSRRDRANTGELFF.

V and J are TRBV6-5 and TRBJ1-6, with D tentatively TRBD1 (6 bases). Trimming cost V 10 bases and J 15 bases, with 19 bases left between them. Germline V gene data show CDR1 as MNHEY and CDR2 as SVGAGI. This CDR3 comprises 12 residues. Here the CDR3 reads CATSRGGPSLHF. The CDR3 DNA is TGTGCCACCTCAAGGGGGGGGCCTAGCCTCCACTTT.

The chain carries TRBV12-5 and TRBJ1-2; 7 bases are shared with TRBD1. The CDR3 loop spans 13 amino acids. V gave up 6 bases and J gave up 2 bases; unmatched junction bases: 3. Per germline, CDR1 LGHNT and CDR2 FRNRAP. CDR3 in amino acids: CASGRGQNYGYTF. CDR3 DNA: TGTGCTAGTGGCCGGGGACAGAACTATGGCTACACCTTC.

V and J are TRBV5-6 and TRBJ1-1; TRBD1 aligns across 8 bases. Germline V gene data show CDR1 as SGHDT and CDR2 as YYEEEE. The CDR3 runs to 15 residues. With V trimmed by 4 bases and J by 0 bases, 5 bases remained unmatched. In DNA, the CDR3 is TGTGCCAGCAGCCCCCGGGACAGGATGAACACTGAAGCTTTCTTT. Its protein product is CASSPRDRMNTEAFF.

J is TRBJ1-1 and V is TRBV5-5; the D gene is possibly TRBD1 (6 bases). Per germline, CDR1 SGHKS and CDR2 YYEKEE (reference sequence). The CDR3 has 12 residues. Trimming removed 3 bases at V and 9 bases at J, with 12 bases between. The CDR3 region has the DNA TGTGCCAGCAGCTACTTACAGGGCCAAGCTTTCTTT. Its translation: CASSYLQGQAFF.

This clone was picked up a small number of times. J is TRBJ2-2 and V is TRBV27; possible D gene TRBD1, 6 bases. The CDR3 contains 14 residues. V was clipped by 5 bases and J by 3 bases, with 10 bases between them. Germline lookup yields CDR1 MNHEY and CDR2 SMNVEV (reference sequence). The CDR3 sequence: CASSPTGYTGELFF. In nucleotides, the CDR3 is TGTGCCAGCAGTCCAACAGGGTACACCGGGGAGCTGTTTTTT.

The chain uses TRBV30 and TRBJ1-3; tentative D call: TRBD1 (6 bases). The germline CDR1 and CDR2 sequences are GTSNPN and SVGIG (reference sequence). This CDR3 is built from 16 residues. V gave up 3 bases and J gave up 3 bases, with 18 bases separating them. CDR3 bases: TGTGCCTGGAGACAGGGCAGGGCTAAGGGTGGAAACACCATATATTTT. Its protein is CAWRQGRAKGGNTIYF.

This rearrangement joins TRBV5-1 to TRBJ1-2; 9 bases line up with TRBD1. Germline V gene data show CDR1 as SGHRS and CDR2 as YFSETQ. The junction had 2 bases not matched to a gene; V was cut back by 2 bases and J by 6 bases. There are 13 residues in the CDR3. CDR3 in amino acids: CASSFTGGDGYTF. The CDR3 nucleotides read TGCGCCAGCAGCTTTACAGGGGGCGATGGCTACACCTTC.

The chain joins TRBV6-1 to TRBJ1-2, with D unclear. This CDR3 is 13 amino acids long. Germline V gene data show CDR1 as MNHNS and CDR2 as SASEGT. V dropped 2 bases and J dropped 4 bases, with 8 bases sitting between them. The CDR3 loop reads CASSETDVYGYTF. The CDR3 DNA is TGTGCCAGCAGTGAAACAGATGTCTATGGCTACACCTTC.

The chain uses TRBV19 and TRBJ2-7, with 7 bases that match TRBD1. Germline CDR1 and CDR2: LNHDA and SQIVND (reference sequence). This CDR3 has 15 residues. J was trimmed by 4 bases and V by 8 bases; bases with no gene match: 14. The CDR3 loop is CASGPTGTAHYEQYF. DNA of the CDR3: TGTGCCAGTGGACCCACCGGGACAGCGCATTACGAGCAGTACTTC.

The rearrangement links TRBV7-9 to TRBJ2-7; D perhaps matches TRBD1 (6 bases). CDR3 length: 13 amino acids. CDR1 is SEHNR, CDR2 FQNEAQ, per germline (reference sequence). V lost 5 bases and J lost 1, with 9 bases in between. The CDR3 loop is CASSPGQSYEQYF. CDR3 DNA sequence: TGTGCCAGCAGCCCCGGACAGTCCTACGAGCAGTACTTC.

V is TRBV7-9 and J is TRBJ2-5; maybe TRBD2 (6 bases). CDR3 length: 15 amino acids. CDR1 and CDR2 from the germline V gene are SEHNR and FQNEAQ (reference sequence). Trimming took 5 bases from V and 5 from J, leaving 18 bases between them. The CDR3 coding sequence is TGTGCCAGCAGCGGAGGGACCACTTTCGGGGAGACCCAGTACTTC. Protein: CASSGGTTFGETQYF.

The chain is built from TRBV11-2 and TRBJ1-2; 10 bases match TRBD1. Trimming at V came to 4 bases and at J to 8 bases, leaving 22 bases not matched to a gene. CDR1 is SGHAT and CDR2 is FQNNGV in the germline V gene. This CDR3 comprises 19 residues. CDR3 bases: TGTGCCAGCAGCTCTTACCGGGACAGGGGAAGGGACCTTGAGAGGGGCTACACCTTC. Protein product: CASSSYRDRGRDLERGYTF.

The chain recombines TRBV6-5 with TRBJ1-6, with TRBD1 as a possible D gene (6 bases). Germline CDR1 is MNHEY and CDR2 is SVGAGI. This CDR3 is 14 amino acids long. V lost 5 bases and J lost 8, with 13 bases in between. The CDR3 DNA sequence: TGTGCCAGCAGTATCGATCGGACAGATTCACCCCTCCACTTT. It encodes CASSIDRTDSPLHF.

A remark on this clone: This sample includes further DNA sequences coding for the same CDR3. This rearrangement joins TRBV28 to TRBJ2-1; TRBD2 agrees at 7 bases. The CDR3 length is 14 residues. Germline V lookup: CDR1 MDHEN, CDR2 SYDVKM. After removal of 3 bases from V and 5 bases from J, the junction contained 4 bases not matched to a gene. CDR3 sequence reads: CASSFLAANNEQFF. Here the CDR3 DNA reads TGTGCCAGCAGTTTTCTAGCGGCCAACAATGAGCAGTTCTTC.